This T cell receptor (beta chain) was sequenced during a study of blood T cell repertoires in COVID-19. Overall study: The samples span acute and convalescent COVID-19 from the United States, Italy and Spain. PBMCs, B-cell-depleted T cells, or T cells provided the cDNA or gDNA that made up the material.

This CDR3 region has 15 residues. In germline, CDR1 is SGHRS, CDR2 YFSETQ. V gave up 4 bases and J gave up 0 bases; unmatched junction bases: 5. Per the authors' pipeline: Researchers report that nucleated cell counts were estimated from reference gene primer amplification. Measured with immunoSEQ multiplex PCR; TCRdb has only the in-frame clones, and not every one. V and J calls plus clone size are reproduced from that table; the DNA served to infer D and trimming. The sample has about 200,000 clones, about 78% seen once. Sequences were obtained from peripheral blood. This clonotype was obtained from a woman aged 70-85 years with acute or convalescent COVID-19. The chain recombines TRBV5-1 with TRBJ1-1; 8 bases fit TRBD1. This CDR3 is CASSPRDRLNTEAFF. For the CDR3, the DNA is TGCGCCAGCAGCCCACGGGACAGGTTGAACACTGAAGCTTTCTTT.